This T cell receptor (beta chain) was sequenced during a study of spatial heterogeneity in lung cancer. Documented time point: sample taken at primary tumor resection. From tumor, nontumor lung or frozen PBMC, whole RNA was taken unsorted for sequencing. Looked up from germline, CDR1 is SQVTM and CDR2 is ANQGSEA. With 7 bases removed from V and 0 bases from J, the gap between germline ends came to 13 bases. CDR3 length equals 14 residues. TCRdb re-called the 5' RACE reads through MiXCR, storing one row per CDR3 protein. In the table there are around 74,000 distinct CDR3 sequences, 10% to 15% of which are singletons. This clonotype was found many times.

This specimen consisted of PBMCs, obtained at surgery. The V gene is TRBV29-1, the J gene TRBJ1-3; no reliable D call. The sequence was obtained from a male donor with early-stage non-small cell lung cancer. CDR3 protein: CSAAYSLSGNTIYF. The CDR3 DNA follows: TGCAGCGCCGCCTATAGCCTCTCTGGAAACACCATATATTTT. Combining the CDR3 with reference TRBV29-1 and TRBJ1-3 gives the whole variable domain SAVISQKPSRDICQRGTSLTIQCQVDSQVTMMFWYRQQPGQSLTLIATANQGSEATYESGFVIDKFPISRPNLTFSTLTVSNMSPEDSSIYLCSAAYSLSGNTIYFGEGSWLTVV.